The TCR beta chain under discussion was sequenced for a study of blood T cell repertoires in COVID-19. In the study overall: From the United States, Italy and Spain came samples of acute and convalescent COVID-19. The analysed material was cDNA or gDNA that came from T cells, B-cell-depleted T cells, or PBMCs.

Per the study methods: Cell counts per sample came from amplifying reference gene primers. The protocol was immunoSEQ multiplex PCR, while the TCRdb copy is restricted to in-frame clones and leaves out a portion. The V and J calls and clone size are taken from that table; D and trimming were inferred from the DNA. The sample lists roughly 68,000 clones; 88% were seen once. The sequence came from a human donor in a cohort sampled during active COVID-19. Sequenced sample: peripheral blood.

In DNA form, the CDR3 reads TGTGCCAGTAGTCCCTGGACAGGGTCTCGGACAGATACGCAGTATTTT. This translates into CASSPWTGSRTDTQYF. The chain employs TRBV19 and TRBJ2-3; 8 bases fit TRBD1. The CDR3 has 16 amino acids. Germline-derived CDR1 and CDR2 are LNHDA and SQIVND (reference sequence). Trimming at V came to 5 bases and at J to 3 bases, leaving 10 bases not matched to a gene.